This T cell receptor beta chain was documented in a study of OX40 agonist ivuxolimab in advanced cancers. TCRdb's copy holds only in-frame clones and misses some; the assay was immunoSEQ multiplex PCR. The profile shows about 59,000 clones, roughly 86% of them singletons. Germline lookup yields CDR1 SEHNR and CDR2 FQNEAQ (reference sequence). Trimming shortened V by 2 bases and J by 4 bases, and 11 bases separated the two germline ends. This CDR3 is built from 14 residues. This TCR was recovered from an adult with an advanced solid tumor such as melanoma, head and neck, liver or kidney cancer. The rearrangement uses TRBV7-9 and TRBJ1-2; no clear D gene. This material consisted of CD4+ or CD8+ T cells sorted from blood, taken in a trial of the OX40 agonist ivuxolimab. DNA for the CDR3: TGTGCCAGCAGCTTAAGGGAACAGTTCTATGGCTACACCTTC. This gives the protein CASSLREQFYGYTF.